The clone carrying this T cell receptor beta chain was recorded once. Data came from immunoSEQ multiplex PCR; TCRdb stores just in-frame clones and leaves some out. The sample holds a few hundred thousand clones; around 85% are singletons and the top ten take 0.7% to 1%. The source of the sample is a study of blood T cell repertoires in COVID-19. For the study at large: Samples representing acute and convalescent COVID-19 were sourced from the United States, Italy and Spain. T cells, B-cell-depleted T cells, or PBMCs supplied cDNA or gDNA.

Patients from Seattle were sampled longitudinally, starting during active infection. CDR3 length equals 14 residues. Germline V gene lookup returns CDR1 LNHDA and CDR2 SQIVND (reference sequence). V shed 6 bases and J 5 bases; nucleotides not matched to a gene: 3. The rearrangement links TRBV19 to TRBJ2-1; 11 positions agree with TRBD2. The source of this sequence is a human donor with COVID-19, enrolled during active disease. The donor label of this sample is uncertain. The sample comprised peripheral blood. The CDR3: CASRLGLADNEQFF. DNA for the CDR3: TGTGCCAGTAGATTGGGACTAGCGGACAATGAGCAGTTCTTC.